Following are 2 T cell receptor beta chains from one sample sequenced in a study of yellow fever vaccine responses in identical twins. TCRdb recomputed calls from the RT-PCR reads with MiXCR, one row per CDR3 protein. The table shows 20,000 to 25,000 distinct CDR3 sequences, with more than 60% occurring only once. The sequencing used T cells from blood (PBMCs), unsorted or a sorted subset (not recorded which), collected before or after yellow fever vaccination (not recorded which). These receptors came from a woman aged 18-29 years who received the yellow fever vaccine.

The CDR3 sequence is CASSPRGTSGSYEQYF. CDR3 DNA sequence: TGTGCCAGCTCACCACGTGGGACTAGCGGGAGCTACGAGCAGTACTTC. The chain couples TRBV18 to TRBJ2-7; 14 bases align to TRBD2. The CDR3 has 16 residues. The junction had 2 bases not matched to a gene; V was cut back by 1 base and J by 3 bases. Germline lookup yields CDR1 KGHSH and CDR2 LQKENI.

V gene TRBV27 combines with J gene TRBJ1-1; no reliable D call. Germline V gives CDR1 MNHEY, CDR2 SMNVEV (reference sequence). This CDR3 is 15 amino acids long. With 6 bases removed from V and 0 bases from J, the gap between germline ends came to 14 bases. The CDR3 spells CASSSGGRMNTEAFF. The CDR3 DNA reads as TGTGCCAGCAGCAGCGGTGGACGGATGAACACTGAAGCTTTCTTT.